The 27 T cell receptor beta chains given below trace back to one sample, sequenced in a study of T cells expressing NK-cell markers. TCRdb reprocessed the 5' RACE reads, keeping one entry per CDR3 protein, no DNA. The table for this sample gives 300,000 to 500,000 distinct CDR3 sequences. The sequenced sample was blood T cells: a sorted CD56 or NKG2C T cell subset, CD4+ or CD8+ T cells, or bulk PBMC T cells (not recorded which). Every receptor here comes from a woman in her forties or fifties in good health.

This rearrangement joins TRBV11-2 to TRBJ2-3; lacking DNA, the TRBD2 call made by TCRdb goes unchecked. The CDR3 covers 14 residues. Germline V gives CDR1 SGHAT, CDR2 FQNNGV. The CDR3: CASSLVGGPSTQYF. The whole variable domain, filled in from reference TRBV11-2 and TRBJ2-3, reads EAGVAQSPRYKIIEKRQSVAFWCNPISGHATLYWYQQILGQGPKLLIQFQNNGVVDDSQLPKDRFSAERLKGVDSTLKIQPAKLEDSAVYLCASSLVGGPSTQYFGPGTRLTVL.

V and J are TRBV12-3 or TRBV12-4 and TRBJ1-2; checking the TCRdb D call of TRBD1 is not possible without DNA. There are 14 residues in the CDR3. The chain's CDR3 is CASRPNRDRGGYTF.

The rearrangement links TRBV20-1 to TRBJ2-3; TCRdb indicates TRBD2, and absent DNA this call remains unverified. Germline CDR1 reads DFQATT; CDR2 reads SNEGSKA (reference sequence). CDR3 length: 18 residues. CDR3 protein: CSARPPGTSGSFTDTQYF.

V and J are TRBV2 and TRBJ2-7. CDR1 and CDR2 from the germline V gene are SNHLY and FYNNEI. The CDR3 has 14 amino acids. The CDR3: CASSEGLRIYEQYF.

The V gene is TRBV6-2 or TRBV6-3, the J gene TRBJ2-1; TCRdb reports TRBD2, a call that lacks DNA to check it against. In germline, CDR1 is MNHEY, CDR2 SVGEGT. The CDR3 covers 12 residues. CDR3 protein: CASSRTRMEQFF.

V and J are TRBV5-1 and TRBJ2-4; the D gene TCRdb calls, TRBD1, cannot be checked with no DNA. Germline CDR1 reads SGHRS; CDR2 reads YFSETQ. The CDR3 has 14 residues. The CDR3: CASSEGQWRNIQYF. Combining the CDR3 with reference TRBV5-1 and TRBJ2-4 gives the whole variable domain KAGVTQTPRYLIKTRGQQVTLSCSPISGHRSVSWYQQTPGQGLQFLFEYFSETQRNKGNFPGRFSGRQFSNSRSEMNVSTLELGDSALYLCASSEGQWRNIQYFGAGTRLSVL.

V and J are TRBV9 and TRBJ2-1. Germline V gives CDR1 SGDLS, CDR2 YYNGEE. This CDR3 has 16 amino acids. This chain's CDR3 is CASSDLKRVSYNEQFF.

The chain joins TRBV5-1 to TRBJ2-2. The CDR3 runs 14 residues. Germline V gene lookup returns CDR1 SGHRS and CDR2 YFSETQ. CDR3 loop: CASSLGKNTGELFF.

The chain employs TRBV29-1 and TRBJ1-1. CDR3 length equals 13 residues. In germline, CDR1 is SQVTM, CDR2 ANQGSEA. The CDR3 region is CSVDGTLYTEAFF.

This CDR3 reads CSARTLTDTQYF. V is TRBV20-1 and J is TRBJ2-3. The CDR3 runs 12 residues. Germline values: CDR1 DFQATT, CDR2 SNEGSKA (reference sequence).

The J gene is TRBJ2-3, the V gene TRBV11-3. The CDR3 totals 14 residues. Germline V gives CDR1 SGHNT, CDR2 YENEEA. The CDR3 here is CASSLVAGSDTQYF.

This CDR3 is CATRLAGGMEEQFF. V and J are TRBV2 and TRBJ2-1; TCRdb calls TRBD2, which cannot be checked without DNA. In germline, CDR1 is SNHLY, CDR2 FYNNEI. The CDR3 sequence is 14 residues long.

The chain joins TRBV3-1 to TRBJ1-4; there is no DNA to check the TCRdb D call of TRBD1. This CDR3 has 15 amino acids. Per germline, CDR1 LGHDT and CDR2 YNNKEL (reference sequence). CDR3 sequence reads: CASSPSGAPNEKLFF.

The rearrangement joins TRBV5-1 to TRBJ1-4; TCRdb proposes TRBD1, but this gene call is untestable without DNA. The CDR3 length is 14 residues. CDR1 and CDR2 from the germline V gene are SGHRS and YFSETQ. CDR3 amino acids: CASSRTGGEEKLFF.

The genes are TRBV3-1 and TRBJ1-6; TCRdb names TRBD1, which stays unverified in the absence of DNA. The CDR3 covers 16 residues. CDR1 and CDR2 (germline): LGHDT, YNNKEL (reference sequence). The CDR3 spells CASSQDPPGSGSPLHF. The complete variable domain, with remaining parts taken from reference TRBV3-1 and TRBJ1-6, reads DTAVSQTPKYLVTQMGNDKSIKCEQNLGHDTMYWYKQDSKKFLKIMFSYNNKELIINETVPNRFSPKSPDKAHLNLHINSLELGDSAVYFCASSQDPPGSGSPLHFGNGTRLTVT.

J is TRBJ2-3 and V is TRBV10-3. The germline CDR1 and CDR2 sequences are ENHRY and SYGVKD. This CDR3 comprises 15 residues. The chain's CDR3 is CAISESTLEGDTQYF.

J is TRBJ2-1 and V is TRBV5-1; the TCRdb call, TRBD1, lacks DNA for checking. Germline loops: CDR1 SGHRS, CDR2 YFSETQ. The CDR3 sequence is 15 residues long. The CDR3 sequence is CASSRTILGGDEQFF.

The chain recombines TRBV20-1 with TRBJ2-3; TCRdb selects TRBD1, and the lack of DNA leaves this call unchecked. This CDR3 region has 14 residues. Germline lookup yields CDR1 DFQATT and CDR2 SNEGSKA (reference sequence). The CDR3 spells CSAPQPGGTDTQYF.

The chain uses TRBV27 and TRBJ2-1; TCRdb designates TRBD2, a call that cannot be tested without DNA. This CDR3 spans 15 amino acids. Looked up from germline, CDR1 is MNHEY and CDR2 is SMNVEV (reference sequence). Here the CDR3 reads CASRPTGTSENEQFF.

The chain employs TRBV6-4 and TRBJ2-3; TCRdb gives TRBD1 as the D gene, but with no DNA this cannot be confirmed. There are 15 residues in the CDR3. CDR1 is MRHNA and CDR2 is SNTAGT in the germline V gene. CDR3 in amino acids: CASSSTGESTDTQYF.

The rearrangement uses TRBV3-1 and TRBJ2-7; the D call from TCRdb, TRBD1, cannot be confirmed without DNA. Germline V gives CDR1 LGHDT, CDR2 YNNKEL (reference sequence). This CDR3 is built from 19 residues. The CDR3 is CASSQRPMTDYLGTYEQYF.

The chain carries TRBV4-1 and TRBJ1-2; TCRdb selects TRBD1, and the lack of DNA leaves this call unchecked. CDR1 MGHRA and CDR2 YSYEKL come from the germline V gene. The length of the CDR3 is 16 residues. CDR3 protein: CASSPRGQQSNYGYTF.

The CDR3 sequence is CASSLAVGAGEQYF. This chain connects TRBV5-1 to TRBJ2-7; TCRdb proposes TRBD2, but this gene call is untestable without DNA. The CDR3 covers 14 residues. Per germline, CDR1 SGHRS and CDR2 YFSETQ.

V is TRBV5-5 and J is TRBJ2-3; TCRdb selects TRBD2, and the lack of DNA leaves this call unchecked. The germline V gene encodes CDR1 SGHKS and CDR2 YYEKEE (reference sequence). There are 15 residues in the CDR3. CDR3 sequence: CASSASSGGADTQYF.

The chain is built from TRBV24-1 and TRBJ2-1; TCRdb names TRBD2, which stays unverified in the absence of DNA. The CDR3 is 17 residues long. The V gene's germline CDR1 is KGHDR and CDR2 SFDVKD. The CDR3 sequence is CATSDFGREGRNNEQFF.

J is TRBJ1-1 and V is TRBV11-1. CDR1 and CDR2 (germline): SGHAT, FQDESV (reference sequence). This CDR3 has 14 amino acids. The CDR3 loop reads CASSLGFVNTEAFF.

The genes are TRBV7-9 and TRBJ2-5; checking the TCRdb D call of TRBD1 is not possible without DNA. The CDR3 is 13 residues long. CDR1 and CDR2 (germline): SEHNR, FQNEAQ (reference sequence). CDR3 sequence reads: CASSWKSGETQYF. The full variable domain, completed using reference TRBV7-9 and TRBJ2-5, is DTGVSQNPRHKITKRGQNVTFRCDPISEHNRLYWYRQTLGQGPEFLTYFQNEAQLEKSRLLSDRFSAERPKGSFSTLEIQRTEQGDSAMYLCASSWKSGETQYFGPGTRLLVL.